Listed below are T cell receptor beta chains from one sample, sequenced in a study of cytomegalovirus exposure and HLA in healthy donors. Only in-frame clones appear in the TCRdb table, and some are missing; sequencing was by immunoSEQ multiplex PCR. The sample records tens of thousands of clones, around 78% being singletons. Input material: PBMCs. The receptors originated from a man aged 45 to 65 in good health and CMV-seronegative. Each CDR3 is given with its conserved first and last residue. The D gene is left open where the match is weak. The size entry is marked missing in some rows and otherwise reads once, few, many or a size class.

clone size,J gene,D gene,V gene,CDR3 DNA,CDR3 protein
NA,TRBJ2-7,NA,TRBV7-7,TGTGCTAGCAGTAGCGGTCCACCGGGGGAGCAGTACTTC,CASSSGPPGEQYF
NA,TRBJ2-7,TRBD1,TRBV5-4,TGTGCCAGCAGCTTGTCCTTGGGACAGGGGGCGTTGGAGCAGTACTTC,CASSLSLGQGALEQYF
NA,TRBJ1-2,NA,TRBV7-6,TGTGCCAGCAGCTTAACACCAGAGGGTTTCGATGGCTACACCTTC,CASSLTPEGFDGYTF
NA,TRBJ2-1,TRBD2,TRBV7-9,TGTGCCAGCAGCTCTAGCGGGGGTAGGTACAATGAGCAGTTCTTC,CASSSSGGRYNEQFF
NA,TRBJ1-6,TRBD1,TRBV19,TGTGCCAGTAGCAGGACAGGGAGGAATTCACCCCTCCACTTT,CASSRTGRNSPLHF
once,TRBJ2-1,NA,TRBV5-1,TGCGCCAGCAGCTTGGGGTTGGCGGGATACATGGGCGAGCAGTTCTTC,CASSLGLAGYMGEQFF
few,TRBJ1-1,NA,TRBV6-5,TGTGCCAGCAGTTACTCCGGCAGGGGGAACACTGAAGCTTTCTTT,CASSYSGRGNTEAFF
NA,TRBJ2-1,NA,TRBV28,TGTGCCAGCAGCCCCGACAGCAACCCCTACAATGAGCAGTTCTTC,CASSPDSNPYNEQFF
NA,TRBJ1-1,NA,TRBV19,TGTGCCAGTAGTAGGGGTTGGGGGGGCCGTATCACTGAAGCTTTCTTT,CASSRGWGGRITEAFF
NA,TRBJ2-1,TRBD1,TRBV5-4,TGTGCCAGCAGGATTCGCGACAGGGGCGATGAGCAGTTCTTC,CASRIRDRGDEQFF
NA,TRBJ2-3,TRBD2,TRBV2,TGTGCCAGCAGTGACCCGGGACTAGTGATAGGAGATACGCAGTATTTT,CASSDPGLVIGDTQYF
NA,TRBJ1-2,NA,TRBV5-1,TGCGCCAGCAGCCCGAGGGACTCTCGGAACTATGGCTACACCTTC,CASSPRDSRNYGYTF
NA,TRBJ1-4,NA,TRBV7-9,TGTGCCAGCAGCGAGACAGGATCTAATGAAAAACTGTTTTTT,CASSETGSNEKLFF
NA,TRBJ2-1,TRBD2,TRBV11-2,TGTGCCAGCAGCTTAGACGGACTAGCGGGGACTCTCGTTAATGAGCAGTTCTTC,CASSLDGLAGTLVNEQFF
few,TRBJ2-1,NA,TRBV14,TGTGCCAGCAGCCAAGTGTTAAGGGGTGAGCAGTTCTTC,CASSQVLRGEQFF
NA,TRBJ2-1,NA,TRBV19,TGTGCCAGTAGTTCACGACAGTTCAGTGAGCAGTTCTTC,CASSSRQFSEQFF
few,TRBJ1-1,NA,TRBV5-6,TGTGCCAGCAGCCGCGGCAGGGGTGTGGCGGGAGCTTTCTTT,CASSRGRGVAGAFF
NA,TRBJ1-5,NA,TRBV28,TGTGCCAGCCCCCCCTCGGGTGTAAAGGTTCAGCCCCAGCATTTT,CASPPSGVKVQPQHF
NA,TRBJ2-1,TRBD2,TRBV27,TGTGCCAGCAGACCATTAGGGAGCGGGGGACACAATGAGCAGTTCTTC,CASRPLGSGGHNEQFF
once,TRBJ1-6,TRBD1,TRBV25-1,TGTGCCAGCACAGGGGACAGGGGAAATTCACCCCTCCACTTT,CASTGDRGNSPLHF
few,TRBJ2-7,NA,TRBV29-1,TGCAGCGTTACCACAGGCTACGAGCAGTACTTC,CSVTTGYEQYF
NA,TRBJ2-1,TRBD2,TRBV6-6,TGTGCCAGCAGTTACCTAGCGGGAAGTGTCAATGAGCAGTTCTTC,CASSYLAGSVNEQFF
NA,TRBJ2-7,TRBD2,TRBV19,TGTGCCAGTAGCACTAGCGGGCCCTACGAGCAGTACTTC,CASSTSGPYEQYF
NA,TRBJ2-7,NA,TRBV30,TGTGCCTGGAGTAATAAGGGGGCCTACGAGCAGTACTTC,CAWSNKGAYEQYF
NA,TRBJ1-1,NA,TRBV11-2,TGTGCCAGCACCCCGAAATCAGGAATGAACACTGAAGCTTTCTTT,CASTPKSGMNTEAFF
few,TRBJ2-7,TRBD2,TRBV27,TGTGCCAGCAGTTATAGGACTAGCGGGAGCGAGCAGTACTTC,CASSYRTSGSEQYF
NA,TRBJ1-3,NA,TRBV19,TGTGCCAGTCGTTTTTTAGAGGGCTCGGGAAACACCATATATTTT,CASRFLEGSGNTIYF
NA,TRBJ1-1,NA,TRBV28,TGTGCCAGCAGTAAGGGACTGTTGAACACTGAAGCTTTCTTT,CASSKGLLNTEAFF
NA,TRBJ2-7,NA,TRBV7-9,TGTGCCAGCAGCTTAGAACAGCAGCTCCTTTCCTACGAGCAGTACTTC,CASSLEQQLLSYEQYF
NA,TRBJ2-1,NA,TRBV2,TGTGCCAGCAGTGTATTTCAGGCGAATGAGCAGTTCTTC,CASSVFQANEQFF
NA,TRBJ2-5,NA,TRBV7-9,TGTGCCGTTCGCCCGGTGATGGAAGAGACCCAGTACTTC,CAVRPVMEETQYF
NA,TRBJ1-1,NA,TRBV28,TGTGCCAGCAGTTTACGGCCCTGGGGGCTGGAGAACACTGAAGCTTTCTTT,CASSLRPWGLENTEAFF
NA,TRBJ1-1,NA,TRBV4-3,TGCGCCAGCAGCCAAGCGGTCACCACCGCTGAAGCTTTCTTT,CASSQAVTTAEAFF
NA,TRBJ2-7,TRBD1,TRBV27,TGTGCCAGCAGTTCTCACGGACAGGGCGGCTACGAGCAGTACTTC,CASSSHGQGGYEQYF
NA,TRBJ2-3,TRBD1,TRBV19,TGTGCCAGTCTTAGGGGGCCAGGAGGTACAGATACGCAGTATTTT,CASLRGPGGTDTQYF
NA,TRBJ2-5,NA,TRBV7-7,TGTGCTAGCAGCTCTACTAGCAGCCAAGAGACCCAGTACTTC,CASSSTSSQETQYF
NA,TRBJ1-4,NA,TRBV29-1,TGCAGCGTTGAAGTGCCCGGTGAACCGGTGAGAGGAAAACTGTTTTTT,CSVEVPGEPVRGKLFF
NA,TRBJ1-1,TRBD1,TRBV25-1,TGTGCCAGCAGTGAACCCAGGGGGCATACTGAAGCTTTCTTT,CASSEPRGHTEAFF
NA,TRBJ2-7,NA,TRBV30,TGTGCCTGGAGTGTACAACCGCGGTACGAGCAGTACTTC,CAWSVQPRYEQYF
NA,TRBJ2-7,TRBD1,TRBV5-8,TGTGCCAGCAGCTTAATGGTTAGGGGGCTACACGAGCAGTACTTC,CASSLMVRGLHEQYF
NA,TRBJ2-5,TRBD1,TRBV5-1,TGCGCCACTAGACAGGGCTCCCAAGAGACCCAGTACTTC,CATRQGSQETQYF
NA,TRBJ2-3,TRBD1,TRBV6-5,TGTGCCAGCAGTTTGGGAGGACAGGGGAGAACAGATACGCAGTATTTT,CASSLGGQGRTDTQYF
NA,TRBJ1-1,NA,TRBV9,TGTGCCAGCAGCGGCCCCCGGACAGAAGCTTTCTTT,CASSGPRTEAFF
NA,TRBJ1-1,TRBD1,TRBV28,TGTGCCAGCAGTTCACTGGACAGGACGAACACTGAAGCTTTCTTT,CASSSLDRTNTEAFF
NA,TRBJ2-2,NA,TRBV5-1,TGCGCCAGCAGGGACACAAGGTCGAACACCGGGGAGCTGTTTTTT,CASRDTRSNTGELFF